The 8 T cell receptor beta chains below come from one sample, sequenced in a study of blood T cell repertoires in COVID-19 (TCRdb year 2020). The method was the immunoSEQ multiplex PCR assay. TCRdb holds this immuneACCESS table with in-frame rearrangements only. Some clones are missing; in checked studies, unresolved V genes explain under half, and the rest has no known cause. The sample profile shows nearly 95,000 clones; 87% of them were found once. 7% to 9% of the sample rests with the top ten. The sample consisted of peripheral blood. The receptors were gathered from a human donor with acute or convalescent COVID-19. The donor label of this sample is uncertain.

About this clone: Different DNA sequences within this sample yield the same CDR3. The chain is built from TRBV7-9 and TRBJ2-7; D is unclear. V was clipped by 3 bases and J by 0 bases, with 3 bases between them. There are 12 residues in the CDR3. Germline V gene data show CDR1 as SEHNR and CDR2 as FQNEAQ (reference sequence). CDR3 protein: CASSLSSYEQYF. CDR3 DNA sequence: TGTGCCAGCAGCTTGAGCTCCTACGAGCAGTACTTC.

CDR3 coding DNA: TGTGCCAGTAGTATAGAAGCGGCGTATGGGACTAGCGGGGGCCATAGCTCCTACAATGAGCAGTTCTTC. Amino acids: CASSIEAAYGTSGGHSSYNEQFF. The chain employs TRBV19 and TRBJ2-1; 14 positions agree with TRBD2. Germline V gives CDR1 LNHDA, CDR2 SQIVND (reference sequence). V was clipped by 0 bases and J by 0 bases; unmatched bases: 16. This CDR3 region has 23 residues.

The gene calls are TRBV5-4 and TRBJ2-3; D gene unclear. Per germline, CDR1 SGHNT and CDR2 YYREEE (reference sequence). The CDR3 runs to 14 residues. The V gene lost 6 bases and the J gene lost 1 base, with 12 bases spanning the gap. CDR3 nucleotide sequence: TGTGCCAGCAACTCCCCGGTCGGCACAGATACGCAGTATTTT. Protein sequence: CASNSPVGTDTQYF.

V is TRBV6-1 and J is TRBJ1-1; TRBD1 might be the D (5 bases). Trimming shortened V by 3 bases and J by 0 bases, and 11 bases separated the two germline ends. The CDR3 sequence is 15 residues long. CDR1 and CDR2 (germline): MNHNS, SASEGT. In nucleotides, the CDR3 is TGTGCCAGCAGTGATCAGGGAACGATGAACACTGAAGCTTTCTTT. Translated, it gives CASSDQGTMNTEAFF.

The rearrangement links TRBV24-1 to TRBJ1-1; D perhaps matches TRBD1 (5 bases). The CDR3 is 11 amino acids. Trimming removed 3 bases at V and 7 bases at J, with 5 bases between. From germline, CDR1 is KGHDR and CDR2 SFDVKD. CDR3 residues: CATSDRGEAFF. CDR3 sequence (DNA): TGTGCCACCAGTGATAGGGGTGAAGCTTTCTTT.

The J gene is TRBJ2-5, the V gene TRBV5-6; 7 positions agree with TRBD1. Trimming removed 4 bases from V and 3 bases from J; junction bases left unmatched: 6. The CDR3 contains 14 residues. Germline lookup yields CDR1 SGHDT and CDR2 YYEEEE. CDR3 residues: CASSATGTEETQYF. CDR3 nucleotides: TGTGCCAGCAGCGCGACCGGGACAGAAGAGACCCAGTACTTC.

The chain employs TRBV20-1 and TRBJ2-5, with TRBD1 as a possible D gene (5 bases). The germline V and J ends were trimmed by 3 bases and 4 bases, with 6 bases remaining between them. Looked up from germline, CDR1 is DFQATT and CDR2 is SNEGSKA (reference sequence). The CDR3 consists of 11 residues. CDR3 region: CSARQGETQYF. In DNA, the CDR3 is TGCAGTGCTAGGCAGGGAGAGACCCAGTACTTC.

This chain links TRBV5-1 with TRBJ2-5; 10 positions agree with TRBD1. The CDR3 loop spans 14 amino acids. Germline trimming cut 3 bases from V and 5 bases from J; bases unmatched to any gene: 4. Per the germline V gene, CDR1 is SGHRS and CDR2 is YFSETQ. The CDR3 nucleotides are TGCGCCAGCAGCTCGACAGGGGGCCGTGAGACCCAGTACTTC. Residues: CASSSTGGRETQYF.